This T cell receptor (beta chain) originates from a study of blood T cell repertoires in COVID-19. Study information: PBMCs, B-cell-depleted T cells, or T cells were the source of the cDNA or gDNA that made up the material.

Clones were sequenced by immunoSEQ multiplex PCR, and TCRdb holds only the in-frame ones, with some missing. The data contain 300,000 to 350,000 clones, roughly 84% of them seen just once; the ten biggest clones take up approximately 0.93%. The study drew participants aged roughly 18 to 95 years from about two dozen US areas. The CDR3 contains 13 residues. The germline gives CDR1 SGHDT, CDR2 YYEEEE. V lost 7 bases and J lost 2, with 13 bases in between. Sequencing was carried out using PBMCs or T cells enriched from blood (not recorded which). The receptor was isolated from a woman aged 25 to 39 who had recovered from COVID-19. This rearrangement joins TRBV5-6 to TRBJ2-7; D is possibly TRBD2 (6 bases). The CDR3 DNA sequence: TGTGCCAGCTATAGAGGAGGGGCCTACGAGCAGTACTTC. Translating gives CASYRGGAYEQYF.